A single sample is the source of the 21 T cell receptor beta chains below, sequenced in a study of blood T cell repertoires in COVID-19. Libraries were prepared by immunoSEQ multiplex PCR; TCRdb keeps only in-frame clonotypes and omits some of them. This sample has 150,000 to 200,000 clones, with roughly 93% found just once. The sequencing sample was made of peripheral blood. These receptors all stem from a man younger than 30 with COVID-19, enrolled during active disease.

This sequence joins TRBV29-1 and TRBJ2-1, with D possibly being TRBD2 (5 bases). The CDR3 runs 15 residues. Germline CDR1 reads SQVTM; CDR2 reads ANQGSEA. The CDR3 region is CNSRTKRSVYNEQFF. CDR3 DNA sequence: TGCAACTCTCGCACCAAGCGGTCCGTTTACAATGAGCAGTTCTTC.

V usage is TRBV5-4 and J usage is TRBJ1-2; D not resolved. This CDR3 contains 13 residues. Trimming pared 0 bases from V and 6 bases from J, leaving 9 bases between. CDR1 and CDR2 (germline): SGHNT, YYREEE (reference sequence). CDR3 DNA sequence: TGTGCCAGCAGCTTGGATGACGGGAATGGCTACACCTTC. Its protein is CASSLDDGNGYTF.

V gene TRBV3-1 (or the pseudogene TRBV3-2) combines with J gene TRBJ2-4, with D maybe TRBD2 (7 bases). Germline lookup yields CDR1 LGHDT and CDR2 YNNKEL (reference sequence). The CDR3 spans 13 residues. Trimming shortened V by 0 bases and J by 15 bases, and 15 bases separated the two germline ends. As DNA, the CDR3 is TGTGCCAGCAGCCAAGATCCCGGGGGGCACCGGTACTTC. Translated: CASSQDPGGHRYF.

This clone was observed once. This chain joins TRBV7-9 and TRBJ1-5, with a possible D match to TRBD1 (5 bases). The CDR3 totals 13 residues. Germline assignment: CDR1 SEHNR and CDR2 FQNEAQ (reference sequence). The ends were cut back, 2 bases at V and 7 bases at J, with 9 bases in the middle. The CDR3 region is CASSLYGGQPQHF. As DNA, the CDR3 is TGTGCCAGCAGCTTATATGGGGGGCAGCCCCAGCATTTT.

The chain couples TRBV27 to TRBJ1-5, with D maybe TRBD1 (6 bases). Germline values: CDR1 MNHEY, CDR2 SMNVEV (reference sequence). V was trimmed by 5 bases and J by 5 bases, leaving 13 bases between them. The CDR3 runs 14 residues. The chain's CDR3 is CASSARTADQPQHF. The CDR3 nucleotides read TGTGCCAGCAGTGCGCGGACAGCGGATCAGCCCCAGCATTTT.

The CDR3 bases are TGTGCCAGCAGCCTGGGGCAGGGAAGCACTGAAGCTTTCTTT. It translates to CASSLGQGSTEAFF. The V gene is TRBV7-2, the J gene TRBJ1-1; maybe TRBD1 (5 bases). The germline V gene has CDR1 SGHTA and CDR2 FQGNSA. V lost 5 bases, J lost 4 bases, and 14 bases lay in between. The CDR3 sequence is 14 residues long.

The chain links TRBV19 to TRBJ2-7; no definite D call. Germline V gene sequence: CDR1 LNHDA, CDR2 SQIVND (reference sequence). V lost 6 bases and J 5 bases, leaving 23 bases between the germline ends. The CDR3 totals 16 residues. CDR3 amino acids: CASSSRGANYVHEQYF. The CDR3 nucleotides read TGTGCCAGTAGCAGTCGAGGAGCGAACTACGTCCACGAGCAGTACTTC.

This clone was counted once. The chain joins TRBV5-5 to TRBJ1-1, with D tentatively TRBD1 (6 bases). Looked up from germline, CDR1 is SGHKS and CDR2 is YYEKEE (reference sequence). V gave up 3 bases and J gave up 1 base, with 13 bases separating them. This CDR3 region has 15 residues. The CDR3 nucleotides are TGTGCCAGCAGCTCAACAGGGTTGCGGAACACTGAAGCTTTCTTT. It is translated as CASSSTGLRNTEAFF.

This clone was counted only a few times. CDR3: CASGNRNQPQHF. CDR3 coding DNA: TGTGCCAGTGGCAACAGGAATCAGCCCCAGCATTTT. The chain uses TRBV19 and TRBJ1-5; a possible D gene is TRBD1 (5 bases). Germline V gives CDR1 LNHDA, CDR2 SQIVND (reference sequence). The CDR3 runs to 12 residues. V gave up 8 bases and J gave up 4 bases, with 9 bases separating them.

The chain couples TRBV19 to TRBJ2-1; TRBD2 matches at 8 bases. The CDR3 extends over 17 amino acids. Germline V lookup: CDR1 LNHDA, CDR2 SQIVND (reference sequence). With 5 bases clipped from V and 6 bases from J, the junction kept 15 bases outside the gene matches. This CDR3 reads CASSPRQAQREFNEQFF. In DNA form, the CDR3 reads TGTGCCAGTAGTCCCCGACAGGCTCAGCGGGAGTTCAATGAGCAGTTCTTC. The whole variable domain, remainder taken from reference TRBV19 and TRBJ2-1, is DGGITQSPKYLFRKEGQNVTLSCEQNLNHDAMYWYRQDPGQGLRLIYYSQIVNDFQKGDIAEGYSVSREKKESFPLTVTSAQKNPTAFYLCASSPRQAQREFNEQFFGPGTRLTVL.

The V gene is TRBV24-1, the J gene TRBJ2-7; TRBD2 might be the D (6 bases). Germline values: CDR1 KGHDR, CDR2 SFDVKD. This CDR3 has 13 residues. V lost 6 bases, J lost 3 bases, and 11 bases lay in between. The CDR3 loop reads CATSRGLNYEQYF. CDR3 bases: TGTGCCACCAGTCGGGGGTTGAACTACGAGCAGTACTTC.

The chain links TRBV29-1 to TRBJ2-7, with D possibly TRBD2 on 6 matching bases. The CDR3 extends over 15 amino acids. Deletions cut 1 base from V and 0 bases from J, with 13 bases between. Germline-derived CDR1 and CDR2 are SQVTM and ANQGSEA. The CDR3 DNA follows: TGCAGCGTTGAAGCGTCTCGGGGGTACTCCTACGAGCAGTACTTC. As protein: CSVEASRGYSYEQYF.

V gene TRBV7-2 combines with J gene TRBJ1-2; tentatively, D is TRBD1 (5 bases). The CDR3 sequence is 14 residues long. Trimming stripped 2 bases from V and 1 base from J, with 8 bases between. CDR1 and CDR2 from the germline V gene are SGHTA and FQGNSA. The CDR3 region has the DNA TGTGCCAGCAGCTTATGGGGACTTAACTATGGCTACACCTTC. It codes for CASSLWGLNYGYTF. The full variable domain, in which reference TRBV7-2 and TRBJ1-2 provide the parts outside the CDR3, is GAGVSQSPSNKVTEKGKDVELRCDPISGHTALYWYRQSLGQGLEFLIYFQGNSAPDKSGLPSDRFSAERTGGSVSTLTIQRTQQEDSAVYLCASSLWGLNYGYTFGSGTRLTVV.

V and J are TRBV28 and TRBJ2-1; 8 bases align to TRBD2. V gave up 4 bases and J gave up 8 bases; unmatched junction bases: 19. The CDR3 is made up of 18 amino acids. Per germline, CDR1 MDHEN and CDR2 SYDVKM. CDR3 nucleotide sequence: TGTGCCAGCAGTTACGTTCTAGGGCTAAGCGGGAGAGGGGATGAGCAGTTCTTC. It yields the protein CASSYVLGLSGRGDEQFF.

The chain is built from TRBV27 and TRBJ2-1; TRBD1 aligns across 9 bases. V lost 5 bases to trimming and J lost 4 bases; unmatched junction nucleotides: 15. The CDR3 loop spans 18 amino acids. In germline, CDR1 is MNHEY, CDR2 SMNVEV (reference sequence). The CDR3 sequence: CASSLRTGTGMAYNEQFF. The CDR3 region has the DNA TGTGCCAGCAGTCTTCGAACCGGGACAGGGATGGCGTACAATGAGCAGTTCTTC.

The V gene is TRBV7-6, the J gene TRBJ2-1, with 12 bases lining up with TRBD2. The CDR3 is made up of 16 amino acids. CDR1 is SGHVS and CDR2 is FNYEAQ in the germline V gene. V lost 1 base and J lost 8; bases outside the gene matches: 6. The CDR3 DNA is TGTGCCAGCAGCTTAGGGACTAGCGGGGCGACCCATGAGCAGTTCTTC. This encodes CASSLGTSGATHEQFF.

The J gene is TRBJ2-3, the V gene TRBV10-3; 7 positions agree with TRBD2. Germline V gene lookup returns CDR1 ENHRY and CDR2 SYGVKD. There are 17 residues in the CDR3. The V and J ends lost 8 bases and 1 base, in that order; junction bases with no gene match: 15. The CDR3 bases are TGTGCCATCGGGCAGAGACCTAGCGGTGCTGGCACAGATACGCAGTATTTT. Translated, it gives CAIGQRPSGAGTDTQYF.

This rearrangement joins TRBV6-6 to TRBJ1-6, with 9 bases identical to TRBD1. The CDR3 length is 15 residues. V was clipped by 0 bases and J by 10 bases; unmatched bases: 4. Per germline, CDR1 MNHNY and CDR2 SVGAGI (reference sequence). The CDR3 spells CASSYSRDRVSPLHF. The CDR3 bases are TGTGCCAGCAGTTACTCCCGGGACAGGGTCTCACCCCTCCACTTT.

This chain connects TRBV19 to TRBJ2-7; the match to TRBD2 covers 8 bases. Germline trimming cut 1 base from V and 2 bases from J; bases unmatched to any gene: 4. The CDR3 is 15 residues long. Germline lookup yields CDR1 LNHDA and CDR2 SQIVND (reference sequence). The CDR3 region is CASSIVSAGAYEQYF. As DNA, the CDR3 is TGTGCCAGTAGTATAGTTTCAGCGGGAGCCTACGAGCAGTACTTC.

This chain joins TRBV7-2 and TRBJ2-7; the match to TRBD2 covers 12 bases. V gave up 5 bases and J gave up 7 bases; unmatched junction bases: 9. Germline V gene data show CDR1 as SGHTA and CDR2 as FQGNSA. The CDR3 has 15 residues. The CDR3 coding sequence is TGTGCCAGCAGCACCCGACTAGCGGGAGTGAAAGAGCAGTACTTC. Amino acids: CASSTRLAGVKEQYF.

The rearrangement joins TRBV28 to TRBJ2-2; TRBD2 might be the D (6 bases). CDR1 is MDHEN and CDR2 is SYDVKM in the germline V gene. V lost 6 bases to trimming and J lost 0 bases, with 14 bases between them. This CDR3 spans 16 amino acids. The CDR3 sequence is CASSPPGLANTGELFF. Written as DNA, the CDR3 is TGTGCCAGCAGCCCTCCGGGACTCGCGAACACCGGGGAGCTGTTTTTT.